These T cell receptor beta chains were read from a single sample in a study of graft-versus-host responses after intestinal transplantation. TCRdb's table, derived via immunoSEQ multiplex PCR, lists solely in-frame clones and lacks some. The sample contains around 120,000 clones, 80% to 95% of which appear only once. These TCRs' antigens remain unknown. The specimen was unstimulated CD4+ T cells sorted from spleen or lymph node cells, collected before intestinal transplant. The receptors shown here come from a human donor who received an intestinal transplant. Each CDR3 is given without its conserved first and last residue.

V,J,CDR3
TRBV6-4,TRBJ2-3,ASSDVLGGKDTQY
TRBV2,TRBJ2-3,ATSYQGGGTDTQY
TRBV7-2,TRBJ1-5,ASSPGGGDQPQH
TRBV6-5,TRBJ1-4,ASSYSRGATNEKLF
TRBV5-4,TRBJ2-3,ASSRTGPDTQY
TRBV27,TRBJ1-5,ASKPKMTGSNQPQH
TRBV27,TRBJ2-2,ASTLSGRIRTGELF
TRBV20-1,TRBJ2-1,SASGSNEQF
TRBV30,TRBJ2-1,AWSVGTGNEQF
TRBV29-1,TRBJ1-1,SVEPGLEAF
TRBV27,TRBJ2-3,ASRDRGLGTDTQY
TRBV30,TRBJ1-2,AWSVGVWGYT
TRBV29-1,TRBJ1-1,SVEVVRDRTSEAF
TRBV19,TRBJ2-5,ASSSRRLETQY
TRBV28,TRBJ1-5,ASTSRAAQH
TRBV21-1,TRBJ1-1,ASRDRGLGNTEAF
TRBV5-1,TRBJ1-5,ASSLGAGLGNQPQH
TRBV4-1,TRBJ2-7,ASSQDLQWGELPLYEQY
TRBV28,TRBJ2-1,ASSRTSGRASDEQF
TRBV28,TRBJ2-1,ASSFVAGVWNEQF
TRBV30,TRBJ1-5,AWSTDSNQPQH
TRBV18,TRBJ1-2,ASSLQPPGTGVGGYT
TRBV2,TRBJ2-2,ASRWGQGFPGELF
TRBV5-1,TRBJ2-7,ASTQGAPYEQY
TRBV7-3,TRBJ2-2,ASSLPSETGELF
TRBV7-9,TRBJ1-2,ASSSTGSGGYT
TRBV5-1,TRBJ2-7,ASSWGGTGLYEQY
TRBV9,TRBJ2-1,ASSPRGTYNEQF
TRBV7-2,TRBJ2-1,ASSLRLGRAIEEQF
TRBV19,TRBJ2-1,ASSIGSPSGPINNEQF
TRBV5-1,TRBJ2-7,ASSLAYEQY
TRBV10-3,TRBJ2-2,AISIRAGELF